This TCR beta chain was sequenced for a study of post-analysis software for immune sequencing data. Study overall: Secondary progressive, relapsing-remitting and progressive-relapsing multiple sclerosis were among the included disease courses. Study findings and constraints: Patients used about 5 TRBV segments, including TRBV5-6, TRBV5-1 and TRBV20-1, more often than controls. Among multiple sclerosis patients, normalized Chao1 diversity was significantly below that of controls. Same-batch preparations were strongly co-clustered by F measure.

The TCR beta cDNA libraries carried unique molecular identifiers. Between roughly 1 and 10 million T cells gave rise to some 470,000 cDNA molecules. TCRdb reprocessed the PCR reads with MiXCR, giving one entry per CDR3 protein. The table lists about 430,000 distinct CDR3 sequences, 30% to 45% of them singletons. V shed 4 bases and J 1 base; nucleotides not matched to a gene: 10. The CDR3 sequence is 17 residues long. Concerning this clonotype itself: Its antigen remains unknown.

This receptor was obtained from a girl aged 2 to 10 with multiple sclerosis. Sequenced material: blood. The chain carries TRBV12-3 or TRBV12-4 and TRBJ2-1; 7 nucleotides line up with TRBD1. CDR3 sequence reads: CASSSARDSLSYNEQFF. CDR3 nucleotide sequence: TGTGCCAGCAGTTCGGCCCGGGACAGCCTTTCCTACAATGAGCAGTTCTTC.